Below are 31 T cell receptor beta chains sequenced from a single sample in a study of blood T cell repertoires in COVID-19. Only in-frame clones appear in the TCRdb table, and some are missing; sequencing was by immunoSEQ multiplex PCR. This table holds 180,000 or so clones, roughly nine tenths found once. The specimen sequenced was peripheral blood. The source is a man aged 18 to 30 with acute or convalescent COVID-19.

The chain joins TRBV6-2 or TRBV6-3 to TRBJ1-2; D is unclear. Germline V gene lookup returns CDR1 MNHEY and CDR2 SVGEGT. The CDR3 spans 12 residues. The V and J ends lost 6 bases and 3 bases respectively, with 8 bases between them. CDR3 in amino acids: CASSEGDYGYTF. The CDR3 DNA sequence: TGTGCCAGCAGCGAGGGAGACTATGGCTACACCTTC.

A single count supports this clone. This rearrangement joins TRBV4-1 to TRBJ1-2; the D gene is possibly TRBD1 (5 bases). The CDR3 spans 14 residues. Germline CDR1 reads MGHRA; CDR2 reads YSYEKL. Deletions cut 1 base from V and 8 bases from J, with 14 bases between. As DNA, the CDR3 is TGCGCCAGCAGCCAAGGGCCCAGGGCTGAAGGCTACACCTTC. Protein sequence: CASSQGPRAEGYTF.

This chain uses TRBV27 with TRBJ1-1; no clear D. V lost 3 bases and J lost 4, with 9 bases in between. The CDR3 is made up of 13 amino acids. In germline, CDR1 is MNHEY, CDR2 SMNVEV (reference sequence). The CDR3 sequence is CASSFLSGTEAFF. CDR3 sequence (DNA): TGTGCCAGCAGTTTTCTTTCCGGCACTGAAGCTTTCTTT.

V is TRBV29-1 and J is TRBJ2-2; D possibly corresponds to TRBD1 (5 bases). The CDR3 runs 14 residues. Trimming shortened V by 4 bases and J by 1 base, and 10 bases separated the two germline ends. Germline assignment: CDR1 SQVTM and CDR2 ANQGSEA. CDR3 sequence (DNA): TGCAGCGTTGGACAGTCTGTGAACACCGGGGAGCTGTTTTTT. It codes for CSVGQSVNTGELFF.

The V gene is TRBV18, the J gene TRBJ2-5, with TRBD1 identical over 7 bases. The trim removed 6 bases at V and 3 bases at J, leaving 4 bases unmatched. The germline V gene encodes CDR1 KGHSH and CDR2 LQKENI. The CDR3 loop spans 13 amino acids. CDR3 nucleotides: TGTGCCAGCTCGCTGGGACAGAAAGAGACCCAGTACTTC. It codes for CASSLGQKETQYF.

This sequence joins TRBV18 and TRBJ2-1; D perhaps matches TRBD1 (5 bases). V shed 6 bases and J shed 5 bases, with 14 bases lying between them. The CDR3 totals 14 residues. The germline gives CDR1 KGHSH, CDR2 LQKENI. CDR3 protein: CASSGAPTNNEQFF. DNA for the CDR3: TGTGCCAGCTCTGGGGCACCTACTAACAATGAGCAGTTCTTC. Based on the CDR3 plus reference TRBV18 and TRBJ2-1, the full variable domain is NAGVMQNPRHLVRRRGQEARLRCSPMKGHSHVYWYRQLPEEGLKFMVYLQKENIIDESGMPKERFSAEFPKEGPSILRIQQVVRGDSAAYFCASSGAPTNNEQFFGPGTRLTVL.

The chain joins TRBV18 to TRBJ2-3, with 9 bases matching TRBD2. The CDR3 loop spans 15 amino acids. The germline CDR1 and CDR2 sequences are KGHSH and LQKENI. With 5 bases clipped from V and 5 bases from J, the junction kept 8 bases outside the gene matches. The CDR3 DNA reads TGTGCCAGCTCAGAACCGGGACTAGCAGTAGATACGCAGTATTTT. It yields the protein CASSEPGLAVDTQYF.

The chain carries TRBV7-2 and TRBJ2-4, with D perhaps matching TRBD1 (6 bases). Trimming left V 5 bases short and J 2 bases short, with 10 bases between. This CDR3 has 14 amino acids. The germline CDR1 and CDR2 sequences are SGHTA and FQGNSA. CDR3 loop: CASSVGQPKNIQYF. DNA of the CDR3: TGTGCCAGCAGCGTAGGACAGCCCAAAAACATTCAGTACTTC.

The chain recombines TRBV30 with TRBJ2-7, with TRBD1 identical over 8 bases. CDR3 length equals 14 residues. J gave up 4 bases and V 0 bases, and 5 bases lay outside the gene matches. Germline V CDR1 and CDR2: GTSNPN, SVGIG (reference sequence). CDR3 amino acids: CAWSVRDRGYEQYF. The CDR3, as DNA: TGTGCCTGGAGTGTACGAGACAGGGGTTACGAGCAGTACTTC.

This chain connects TRBV12-5 to TRBJ2-5; TRBD1 is a possible D gene (6 bases). CDR3 length: 14 amino acids. Trimming shortened V by 8 bases and J by 3 bases, and 16 bases separated the two germline ends. CDR1 and CDR2 (germline): LGHNT, FRNRAP. The CDR3 DNA follows: TGTGCTAGTAGGCCCCCGGGACAAGAAGAGACCCAGTACTTC. Protein sequence: CASRPPGQEETQYF. The whole variable domain, filled in from reference TRBV12-5 and TRBJ2-5, reads DARVTQTPRHKVTEMGQEVTMRCQPILGHNTVFWYRQTMMQGLELLAYFRNRAPLDDSGMPKDRFSAEMPDATLATLKIQPSEPRDSAVYFCASRPPGQEETQYFGPGTRLLVL.

The gene calls are TRBV24-1 and TRBJ1-1; possibly TRBD1 for D (5 bases). The CDR3 is 13 residues long. Germline V gene sequence: CDR1 KGHDR, CDR2 SFDVKD. V lost 9 bases and J 3 bases, leaving 13 bases between the germline ends. In nucleotides, the CDR3 is TGTGCCACCCGGGGGACTCTCGACACTGAAGCTTTCTTT. Translating it yields CATRGTLDTEAFF.

This chain connects TRBV7-8 to TRBJ1-1, with D hard to call. Trimming removed 2 bases from V and 0 bases from J, with 7 bases in between. Germline loops: CDR1 SGHVS, CDR2 FQNEAQ. The length of the CDR3 is 14 residues. CDR3 DNA: TGTGCCAGCAGCTTAAGGGAGCTGAACACTGAAGCTTTCTTT. Encoded protein: CASSLRELNTEAFF.

The chain links TRBV24-1 to TRBJ1-4; 10 positions match TRBD1. Per germline, CDR1 KGHDR and CDR2 SFDVKD. This CDR3 is built from 15 residues. Germline trimming cut 4 bases from V and 6 bases from J; bases unmatched to any gene: 4. The CDR3 DNA reads TGTGCCACCAGTGAAGCCGGGACAGGGGATGAAAAACTGTTTTTT. Residues: CATSEAGTGDEKLFF.

This rearrangement joins TRBV19 to TRBJ1-2, with TRBD1 as a possible D gene (6 bases). Trimming removed 3 bases at V and 8 bases at J, with 22 bases between. In germline, CDR1 is LNHDA, CDR2 SQIVND (reference sequence). There are 16 residues in the CDR3. The DNA for the CDR3 is TGTGCCAGTAGTATCACCTCCGTACCGGGACAACAAGGCTACACCTTC. Its translation: CASSITSVPGQQGYTF.

V usage is TRBV5-4 and J usage is TRBJ2-2, with TRBD2 matching 8 bases. The CDR3 contains 16 residues. The V and J ends lost 1 base and 1 base, in that order; junction bases with no gene match: 3. Germline CDR1 is SGHNT and CDR2 is YYREEE (reference sequence). CDR3 residues: CASSLSGGRNTGELFF. The CDR3 DNA reads as TGTGCCAGCAGCTTGTCGGGGGGGCGGAACACCGGGGAGCTGTTTTTT.

This clone was counted a single time. The rearrangement links TRBV5-1 to TRBJ2-5; D perhaps matches TRBD1 (6 bases). Per germline, CDR1 SGHRS and CDR2 YFSETQ. This CDR3 has 15 residues. Between the trimmed V and J ends, which lost 2 bases and 5 bases, there was a span of 16 bases. Here the CDR3 reads CASSLRTVGLETQYF. CDR3 DNA: TGCGCCAGCAGCTTACGGACAGTGGGATTGGAGACCCAGTACTTC.

This rearrangement joins TRBV30 to TRBJ1-5; D might be TRBD1 (5 bases). The CDR3 totals 14 residues. CDR1 is GTSNPN, CDR2 SVGIG, per germline (reference sequence). Trimming removed 0 bases at V and 11 bases at J, with 17 bases between. CDR3 amino acids: CAWSVGTSFTAQHF. The CDR3 DNA follows: TGTGCCTGGAGTGTAGGGACTTCATTTACGGCCCAGCATTTT.

The chain employs TRBV24-1 and TRBJ2-2; a possible D gene is TRBD1 (6 bases). V was trimmed by 3 bases and J by 3 bases, leaving 19 bases between them. This CDR3 has 18 residues. Germline V lookup: CDR1 KGHDR, CDR2 SFDVKD. The CDR3 DNA reads as TGTGCCACCAGTGATCCTTGGCAGGGGAATTCACACACCGGGGAGCTGTTTTTT. Its translation: CATSDPWQGNSHTGELFF.

This clone has just one count. The gene calls are TRBV5-4 and TRBJ2-3, with D unclear. The CDR3 extends over 14 amino acids. Trimming removed 0 bases from V and 0 bases from J, with 5 bases in between. Germline V gene data show CDR1 as SGHNT and CDR2 as YYREEE (reference sequence). This chain's CDR3 is CASSLAASTDTQYF. The CDR3 DNA sequence: TGTGCCAGCAGCTTGGCCGCGAGCACAGATACGCAGTATTTT.

The genes are TRBV4-1 and TRBJ1-4; D call uncertain. Germline CDR1 is MGHRA and CDR2 is YSYEKL. The CDR3 length is 15 residues. Deletions cut 4 bases from V and 6 bases from J, with 15 bases between. The CDR3 here is CASSLQEGNDEKLFF. CDR3 in DNA: TGCGCCAGCAGCCTTCAAGAGGGAAACGATGAAAAACTGTTTTTT.

The CDR3 DNA reads TGTGCCAGTAGTATGGTGGCGGGGGTTAGCAATCAGCCCCAGCATTTT. Protein: CASSMVAGVSNQPQHF. V is TRBV19 and J is TRBJ1-5; tentative D call: TRBD1 (5 bases). The V and J ends lost 3 bases and 0 bases respectively, with 12 bases between them. There are 16 residues in the CDR3. Germline V gene sequence: CDR1 LNHDA, CDR2 SQIVND (reference sequence).

The V gene is TRBV5-1, the J gene TRBJ2-7; TRBD1 aligns across 8 bases. The germline V gene has CDR1 SGHRS and CDR2 YFSETQ. This CDR3 contains 14 residues. The V and J ends lost 0 bases and 4 bases, in that order; junction bases with no gene match: 3. CDR3: CASSLDRGRYEQYF. The CDR3 bases are TGCGCCAGCAGCTTGGACAGGGGGAGGTACGAGCAGTACTTC. Drawing the rest from reference TRBV5-1 and TRBJ2-7, the complete variable domain is KAGVTQTPRYLIKTRGQQVTLSCSPISGHRSVSWYQQTPGQGLQFLFEYFSETQRNKGNFPGRFSGRQFSNSRSEMNVSTLELGDSALYLCASSLDRGRYEQYFGPGTRLTVT.

The chain has TRBV2 and TRBJ2-5, with 9 bases matching TRBD1. Germline V CDR1 and CDR2: SNHLY, FYNNEI. Losses at the gene ends were 5 bases for V and 5 bases for J; bases not matched to a gene: 6. There are 14 residues in the CDR3. The CDR3 nucleotides are TGTGCCAGCAGTAACAGACAGGGGGAGGAGACCCAGTACTTC. Translated, it gives CASSNRQGEETQYF.

The chain recombines TRBV6-1 with TRBJ2-5; 10 bases fit TRBD2. The CDR3 length is 15 residues. Germline CDR1 reads MNHNS; CDR2 reads SASEGT. Trimming removed 0 bases from V and 5 bases from J; junction bases left unmatched: 3. CDR3: CASSEAAGGRETQYF. The DNA of the CDR3 is TGTGCCAGCAGTGAAGCAGCGGGGGGGCGTGAGACCCAGTACTTC.

This chain uses TRBV2 with TRBJ2-1; the match to TRBD2 covers 10 bases. J was trimmed by 2 bases and V by 6 bases; bases with no gene match: 7. Germline V gives CDR1 SNHLY, CDR2 FYNNEI. The CDR3 runs to 16 residues. The DNA of the CDR3 is TGTGCCAGCAGAAGCGGACTAGCGGTTACCTACAATGAGCAGTTCTTC. Translating it yields CASRSGLAVTYNEQFF.

This clone came up a few times. The chain employs TRBV7-2 and TRBJ1-2; 8 positions match TRBD1. The CDR3 sequence is 14 residues long. V dropped 3 bases and J dropped 2; count of bases not matched to a gene: 2. Looked up from germline, CDR1 is SGHTA and CDR2 is FQGNSA. The CDR3 region has the DNA TGTGCCAGCAGCTTTCCAGGGGGCAACTATGGCTACACCTTC. It specifies CASSFPGGNYGYTF.

This clone has just one count. A read error may produce the germline difference seen at one junction end. This chain connects TRBV6-2 or TRBV6-3 to TRBJ1-3; TRBD1 matches at 7 bases. In germline, CDR1 is MNHEY, CDR2 SVGEGT. CDR3 size: 16 residues. The CDR3 protein is CAGSSTGRSSGNTIYF. Written as DNA, the CDR3 is TGTGCCGGCAGTTCGACAGGGAGGAGCTCTGGAAACACCATATATTTT.

The chain couples TRBV5-1 to TRBJ1-4, with TRBD1 matching over 8 bases. The CDR3 is 15 amino acids. J gave up 7 bases and V 5 bases, and 10 bases lay outside the gene matches. Germline V gene lookup returns CDR1 SGHRS and CDR2 YFSETQ. CDR3 sequence: CASRTDRGIFEKLFF. Here the CDR3 DNA reads TGCGCCAGCAGAACAGACAGGGGAATTTTTGAAAAACTGTTTTTT.

The V gene is TRBV21-1, the J gene TRBJ1-6; TRBD1, the table's D call, lacks a check against the DNA. TRBV21-1 is a recognized pseudogene. There are 17 residues in the CDR3. This CDR3 reads CASSKDRGTGNNSPLHF. The CDR3 DNA sequence: TGTGCCAGCAGCAAAGATCGCGGGACAGGCAATAATTCACCCCTCCACTTT.

This sequence joins TRBV24-1 and TRBJ1-5; 9 bases fit TRBD1. Germline trimming cut 2 bases from V and 5 bases from J; bases unmatched to any gene: 0. Germline loops: CDR1 KGHDR, CDR2 SFDVKD. This CDR3 is 14 amino acids long. The CDR3, as DNA: TGTGCCACCAGTGATTACAGGGGGCATCAGCCCCAGCATTTT. It is translated as CATSDYRGHQPQHF.

A single count supports this clone. One end of the junction is discordant with germline, which a read error may explain. The V and J genes are TRBV7-9 and TRBJ2-2; unclear D gene. The CDR3 has 15 amino acids. CDR1 is SEHNR and CDR2 is FQNEAQ in the germline V gene (reference sequence). DNA for the CDR3: TGTGCCAGCACCTTAGGCCGGGTGTACACCGGGGAGCTGTTTTTT. Translating it yields CASTLGRVYTGELFF.